Shown below are 3 T cell receptor beta chains from a single sample sequenced in a study of PD-1 blockade in mismatch repair-deficient tumors. Measured with immunoSEQ multiplex PCR; TCRdb has only the in-frame clones, and not every one. The sample carries about 79,000 clones, approximately 80% recorded once. This specimen consisted of peripheral blood, obtained 44 weeks after starting pembrolizumab. The receptors stem from an adult with mismatch repair-deficient cancer.

The DNA for the CDR3 is TGTGCCAGCAGCCAAGATCTGGGCCAGTTCAACACTGAAGCTTTCTTT. Protein product: CASSQDLGQFNTEAFF. V and J are TRBV14 and TRBJ1-1; no reliable D call. CDR1 SGHDN and CDR2 FVKESK come from the germline V gene. The CDR3 spans 16 residues. V gave up 0 bases and J gave up 2 bases, with 13 bases separating them.

The genes are TRBV19 and TRBJ1-5; D perhaps matches TRBD1 (5 bases). The CDR3 consists of 16 residues. The V gene's germline CDR1 is LNHDA and CDR2 SQIVND (reference sequence). V lost 7 bases and J lost 6, with 22 bases in between. CDR3 protein: CASTDPEQGGGQPQHF. The CDR3 DNA reads as TGTGCCAGTACTGATCCCGAGCAGGGAGGAGGTCAGCCCCAGCATTTT.

This clone was observed a single time. The V call is TRBV9, the J call TRBJ1-2, with D maybe TRBD1 (6 bases). This CDR3 is 17 amino acids long. V lost 3 bases and J lost 6, with 24 bases in between. In germline, CDR1 is SGDLS, CDR2 YYNGEE. The CDR3 DNA reads as TGTGCCAGCAGCGAGGGGGAATGGACGGTCTCAGTCAATGGCTACACCTTC. It encodes CASSEGEWTVSVNGYTF.